Below, 14 T cell receptor beta chains from the same sample are listed, as sequenced in a study of CD8+ T cells in alopecia areata. TCR sequencing used cDNA made by reverse transcription of extracted RNA. Here immunoSEQ multiplex PCR was the method, and the copy in TCRdb shows in-frame clones only, minus some. The table includes 190,000 or so clones, under 60% detected once. Treatment indicated: oral pan-JAK inhibitor, 5-10 mg twice daily. This specimen consisted of CD8+ T cells sorted from blood, obtained at week 24, from a patient treated with tofacitinib. The receptors derive from a human donor with alopecia areata.

This clone was seen just once. The J gene is TRBJ1-2, the V gene TRBV2; D unresolved. Germline-derived CDR1 and CDR2 are SNHLY and FYNNEI. The CDR3 has 15 residues. Trimming took 2 bases from V and 5 from J, leaving 15 bases between them. The CDR3 loop is CASSEPYSARYGYTF. CDR3 DNA: TGTGCCAGCAGTGAACCGTACAGTGCCCGGTATGGCTACACCTTC.

This clone was counted a few times. The chain employs TRBV5-6 and TRBJ2-5; a weak D match, TRBD2 (5 bases). CDR3 length: 14 residues. The V and J ends lost 3 bases and 5 bases respectively, with 14 bases between them. Germline CDR1 is SGHDT and CDR2 is YYEEEE. CDR3 in DNA: TGTGCCAGCAGCTCGGGATCGATATACGAGACCCAGTACTTC. Translation gives CASSSGSIYETQYF.

The chain uses TRBV19 and TRBJ1-6; no firm D call. Germline V gene lookup returns CDR1 LNHDA and CDR2 SQIVND (reference sequence). Trimming took 6 bases from V and 0 from J, leaving 9 bases between them. The CDR3 totals 15 residues. CDR3 DNA sequence: TGTGCCAGTAGATCAGAGACCTCCTATAATTCACCCCTCCACTTT. This encodes CASRSETSYNSPLHF.

This clone was seen more than once but under ten times. The chain recombines TRBV29-1 with TRBJ2-7; D unresolved. Trimming took off 6 bases at V and 4 bases at J, with 13 bases between the two ends. The CDR3 length is 12 residues. Germline V gives CDR1 SQVTM, CDR2 ANQGSEA. CDR3 nucleotides: TGCAGCGTAGTTACATTGGGATACGAGCAGTACTTC. It yields the protein CSVVTLGYEQYF.

The V gene is TRBV5-1, the J gene TRBJ1-6, with unresolved D. Germline V gene lookup returns CDR1 SGHRS and CDR2 YFSETQ. The V end lost 9 bases, the J end lost 7 bases, and 11 bases lay between the germline ends. This CDR3 is 12 amino acids long. This CDR3 reads CAKIVGNSPLHF. As DNA, the CDR3 is TGCGCCAAGATCGTAGGGAATTCACCCCTCCACTTT.

This clone is a singleton in its sample. The chain has TRBV27 and TRBJ2-7; no reliable D call. CDR3 length: 15 amino acids. The V end was cut by 3 bases, the J end by 2 bases, with 14 bases between. The germline gives CDR1 MNHEY, CDR2 SMNVEV (reference sequence). The DNA of the CDR3 is TGTGCCAGCAGTTTCGGATTAACCCTTACCTACGAGCAGTACTTC. It translates to CASSFGLTLTYEQYF.

This chain uses TRBV15 with TRBJ1-2; 7 bases are shared with TRBD1. V lost 3 bases to trimming and J lost 7 bases; unmatched junction nucleotides: 17. The CDR3 extends over 17 amino acids. Looked up from germline, CDR1 is LNHNV and CDR2 is YYDKDF (reference sequence). CDR3 nucleotide sequence: TGTGCCACCAGCAGCCGTCCTGGACAGCGACAGGGATCTGGCTACACCTTC. Translation gives CATSSRPGQRQGSGYTF.

This clone has a handful of counts. This chain joins TRBV25-1 and TRBJ2-1, with no clear D. The V end lost 0 bases, the J end lost 5 bases, and 8 bases lay between the germline ends. This CDR3 contains 14 residues. Germline V gene lookup returns CDR1 MGHDK and CDR2 SYGVNS. CDR3 amino acids: CASSEYSSHNEQFF. The CDR3 DNA reads TGTGCCAGCAGTGAATATTCCAGCCACAATGAGCAGTTCTTC.

The rearrangement joins TRBV5-6 to TRBJ2-5; 7 bases fit TRBD1. With 0 bases clipped from V and 5 bases from J, the junction kept 4 bases outside the gene matches. Per germline, CDR1 SGHDT and CDR2 YYEEEE. This CDR3 has 14 amino acids. CDR3 sequence (DNA): TGTGCCAGCAGCTTGGTACAGGGGCAGGAGACCCAGTACTTC. It encodes CASSLVQGQETQYF.

The CDR3 DNA follows: TGTGCCAGCAGTGGGGCGCGACAGGCAGATACGCAGTATTTT. Residues: CASSGARQADTQYF. The chain joins TRBV6-1 to TRBJ2-3, with D possibly matching TRBD1 (6 bases). Trimming removed 4 bases from V and 4 bases from J, with 12 bases in between. The CDR3 runs 14 residues. Germline-derived CDR1 and CDR2 are MNHNS and SASEGT.

This clone was counted between two and nine times. The rearrangement joins TRBV19 to TRBJ2-5, with 12 bases that match TRBD2. Unmatched junction bases numbered 10, after V lost 1 base and J lost 4 bases. Germline loops: CDR1 LNHDA, CDR2 SQIVND (reference sequence). The CDR3 is 18 amino acids. This chain's CDR3 is CASSIVGLAGGPGETQYF. CDR3 sequence (DNA): TGTGCCAGTAGTATAGTGGGGCTAGCGGGGGGGCCAGGAGAGACCCAGTACTTC.

The chain links TRBV9 to TRBJ2-5, with 9 bases lining up with TRBD2. The V gene end was trimmed by 0 bases and the J gene end by 2 bases; junction bases not matched to a gene: 5. This CDR3 has 16 amino acids. Per germline, CDR1 SGDLS and CDR2 YYNGEE. In DNA, the CDR3 is TGTGCCAGCAGCGTAGGTAGCGGGGGACCACAAGAGACCCAGTACTTC. It encodes CASSVGSGGPQETQYF.

This clone was recorded a few times. The chain employs TRBV5-1 and TRBJ2-3, with 7 positions matching TRBD1. Germline values: CDR1 SGHRS, CDR2 YFSETQ. The V segment lost 4 bases and the J segment 2 bases; nucleotides outside the gene matches: 10. This CDR3 region has 16 residues. The CDR3 reads CASSPRQGVFTDTQYF. CDR3 DNA: TGCGCCAGCAGCCCCCGACAGGGAGTTTTCACAGATACGCAGTATTTT.

This clone was observed a few times. The genes are TRBV12-5 and TRBJ2-5; D is possibly TRBD1 (6 bases). Germline CDR1 LGHNT, CDR2 FRNRAP. V was shortened by 4 bases and J by 5 bases, with 8 bases between the two germline ends. This CDR3 contains 12 residues. The CDR3 DNA follows: TGTGCTAGTGGTTGGGGGCCGGAGACCCAGTACTTC. Translated: CASGWGPETQYF.